This TCR beta chain is drawn from a study of CD8+ T cells in alopecia areata. The overall study: For the treated group, dosing was oral tofacitinib at 5 to 10 mg twice daily. The study's findings and limits: Researchers report lesional scalp, most notably alopecia totalis/universalis, outstripped normal scalp in clonality.

Peripheral blood and lesional scalp punch biopsies were taken from alopecia areata patients. The sample holds a few counts of this clone. As yet, its antigen is unknown. RNA was isolated and reverse transcribed to cDNA, the sequencing template. Libraries were prepared by immunoSEQ multiplex PCR; TCRdb keeps only in-frame clonotypes and omits some of them. The repertoire holds some 150,000 clones, with roughly 64% as singletons. The CDR3 consists of 14 residues. Germline CDR1 reads LNHDA; CDR2 reads SQIVND (reference sequence). V lost 5 bases to trimming and J lost 4 bases; unmatched junction nucleotides: 8.

The specimen comprised CD4+ T cells sorted from blood, sampled at week 0. The chain joins TRBV19 to TRBJ2-7, with 7 bases aligning to TRBD1. The origin of this receptor is a human donor with alopecia areata. DNA for the CDR3: TGTGCCAGTAGTTACTCGGGACAGTATTACGAGCAGTACTTC. Encoded protein: CASSYSGQYYEQYF. The full variable domain, rest sourced from reference TRBV19 and TRBJ2-7, is DGGITQSPKYLFRKEGQNVTLSCEQNLNHDAMYWYRQDPGQGLRLIYYSQIVNDFQKGDIAEGYSVSREKKESFPLTVTSAQKNPTAFYLCASSYSGQYYEQYFGPGTRLTVT.